A single sample gave rise to the 8 T cell receptor beta chains below, sequenced in a study of blood T cells in healthy people across ages. Together with a sample-barcoded 5' primer, a J-beta primer mix was included in a second PCR lasting roughly 6 to 12 cycles. TCRdb re-derived calls from the 5' RACE reads in MiXCR, one entry per CDR3 protein. The table lists a few hundred thousand distinct CDR3 sequences, approximately 51% of them singletons. The sequencing sample was made of blood. These receptors were obtained from a man aged 55 to 70 in good health.

The rearrangement uses TRBV20-1 and TRBJ2-7; 14 nucleotides align to TRBD2. Germline V gives CDR1 DFQATT, CDR2 SNEGSKA (reference sequence). V lost 5 bases, J lost 3 bases, and 3 bases stayed unmatched. This CDR3 contains 14 residues. The CDR3 sequence is CSAVGTSGSYEQYF. The CDR3 nucleotides read TGCAGTGCTGTTGGGACTAGCGGGAGCTACGAGCAGTACTTC.

This clonotype was picked up a small number of times. V and J are TRBV27 and TRBJ2-4; tentatively, D is TRBD2 (5 bases). The J call may be faulty, since TRBJ2-7 better matches the DNA end. Germline CDR1 reads MNHEY; CDR2 reads SMNVEV (reference sequence). The CDR3 is 16 residues long. Here the CDR3 DNA reads TGTGCCAGCACGACGAGGCGGGCAGGAGGATCCTACGAGCAGTACTTC. Its protein is CASTTRRAGGSYEQYF.

This clonotype was seen only a few times. The chain has TRBV25-1 and TRBJ1-6, with 7 positions matching TRBD1. Germline V gene lookup returns CDR1 MGHDK and CDR2 SYGVNS. V shed 8 bases, J shed 7 bases, and the junction held 2 bases outside the gene matches. The CDR3 consists of 12 residues. The CDR3 DNA follows: TGTGCCAGCGGACAGGTCAATTCACCCCTCCACTTT. Translation gives CASGQVNSPLHF. The variable domain in full, with the rest retrieved from reference TRBV25-1 and TRBJ1-6, is EADIYQTPRYLVIGTGKKITLECSQTMGHDKMYWYQQDPGMELHLIHYSYGVNSTEKGDLSSESTVSRIRTEHFPLTLESARPSHTSQYLCASGQVNSPLHFGNGTRLTVT.

In the case of this clonotype: A junction end diverges from the germline sequence, so it may reflect a read error. The rearrangement uses TRBV11-2 and TRBJ2-1, with 9 bases fitting TRBD2. The CDR3 contains 18 residues. CDR1 is SGHAT, CDR2 FQNNGV, per germline. This chain's CDR3 is CASGLDRAAGGSYNEQFF. DNA for the CDR3: TGTGCCAGCGGCTTAGATCGGGCAGCGGGGGGCTCCTACAATGAGCAGTTCTTC.

About this clonotype: A read error may account for a junction end that differs from germline. The V call is TRBV7-8, the J call TRBJ2-7; no clear D gene. The CDR3 totals 14 residues. CDR1 is SGHVS, CDR2 FQNEAQ, per germline. Here the CDR3 reads CASSLDGSFYERYF. The CDR3 bases are TGTGCCAGCAGCTTAGATGGCAGCTTCTACGAGCGGTACTTC.

This clonotype occurred once. The rearrangement joins TRBV20-1 to TRBJ2-5, with D possibly matching TRBD1 (5 bases). In germline, CDR1 is DFQATT, CDR2 SNEGSKA (reference sequence). The V end was cut by 5 bases, the J end by 11 bases, with 24 bases between. The CDR3 runs 14 residues. The chain's CDR3 is CSAPPLNSGYEQYF. The CDR3 DNA reads TGCAGTGCTCCCCCATTAAACTCAGGGTATGAGCAGTACTTC.

This clonotype has only a few counts. CDR3 loop: CASELAGINNEQYF. CDR3 DNA sequence: TGTGCCAGCGAACTAGCGGGAATAAACAATGAGCAGTACTTC. The chain is built from TRBV2 and TRBJ2-5; 10 bases agree with TRBD2. The ends lost 8 bases at V and 11 bases at J; junction bases unmatched: 14. CDR1 and CDR2 from the germline V gene are SNHLY and FYNNEI. CDR3 length: 14 residues.

This clonotype has a handful of counts. J is TRBJ2-1 and V is TRBV6-5; no firm D call. Trimming took off 3 bases at V and 8 bases at J, with 11 bases between the two ends. The CDR3 loop spans 13 amino acids. The germline V gene encodes CDR1 MNHEY and CDR2 SVGAGI. The CDR3 spells CASSYGRDDEQFF. The CDR3 DNA reads TGTGCCAGCAGTTATGGACGAGATGATGAGCAGTTCTTC.